These T cell receptor beta chains were read from a single sample in a study of T cells in tuberculosis. Sequencing used immunoSEQ multiplex PCR; TCRdb keeps in-frame clones, though not all of them. The repertoire consists of roughly 34,000 clones, with roughly 92% occurring once and the leading ten covering 6.5% to 9.5%. The specimen was PBMCs. The origin of the receptors is a donor between 10 and 29 years old with latent tuberculosis or without tuberculosis infection. Some clones in this sample may be carry-over from other donors' samples. The CDR3 runs from the conserved cysteine through the conserved F or W. The D gene is left open where the match is weak. Not all rows give a size; the values are once, few, many and, for expanded clones, a class.

J gene | V gene | clone size | D gene | CDR3 DNA | CDR3 protein
TRBJ2-3 | TRBV7-9 | - | TRBD2 | TGTGCCAGCAGCTTAGCGATAGGCGGGGGGGCTAGCACAGATACGCAGTATTTT | CASSLAIGGGASTDTQYF
TRBJ1-5 | TRBV7-6 | - | - | TGTGCCAGCAGCTTAGAAGCCAATCAGCCCCAGCATTTT | CASSLEANQPQHF
TRBJ1-3 | TRBV5-1 | - | TRBD1 | TGCGCCAGCAGCTTCGAGGGGGCGGACGGAAACACCATATATTTT | CASSFEGADGNTIYF
TRBJ1-1 | TRBV6-6 | - | - | TGTGCCAGCAGTACGGACAGCACTGAAGCTTTCTTT | CASSTDSTEAFF
TRBJ2-1 | TRBV5-1 | - | - | TGCGCCAGCGGGTTGGGAGGTTTACAGGGTGAGCAGTTCTTC | CASGLGGLQGEQFF
TRBJ2-7 | TRBV9 | - | - | TGTGCCAGCAGCGTAGGGACAGCTAGCTCCTACGAGCAGTACTTC | CASSVGTASSYEQYF
TRBJ1-1 | TRBV13 | - | - | TGTGCCAGCAGCCCGCCCGGGGGTAGGACTGAAGCTTTCTTT | CASSPPGGRTEAFF
TRBJ2-3 | TRBV2 | - | TRBD1 | TGTGCCAGCAGAAACAGGGGTAAGTCAGATACGCAGTATTTT | CASRNRGKSDTQYF
TRBJ2-7 | TRBV5-5 | - | TRBD2 | TGTGCCAGCAGCCCGGCGGGGGGCCAGCCCTACGAGCAGTACTTC | CASSPAGGQPYEQYF
TRBJ1-1 | TRBV18 | - | TRBD1 | TGTGCCAGCTCATTGGGGACAGGGGGAATGAACACTGAAGCTTTCTTT | CASSLGTGGMNTEAFF
TRBJ1-1 | TRBV10-3 | - | TRBD1 | TGTGCCATCAGCCCAGGGGGCCCTTCCCGTGAAGCTTTCTTT | CAISPGGPSREAFF
TRBJ1-5 | TRBV2 | - | - | TGTGCCAGCAGTGGCGAGAACAATCAGCCCCAGCATTTT | CASSGENNQPQHF
TRBJ2-1 | TRBV7-9 | - | TRBD2 | TGTGCCAGCAGCTTAACTAGCGGGAGTAACCGTATGAACAATGAGCAGTTCTTC | CASSLTSGSNRMNNEQFF
TRBJ2-1 | TRBV4-2 | - | TRBD2 | TGTGCCAGCAGCCGACTGAATAGCGGGGGGTCCTACAATGAGCAGTTCTTC | CASSRLNSGGSYNEQFF
TRBJ1-2 | TRBV6-6 | - | - | TGTGCCAGCAGTTACAGTAACAGCAACTATGGCTACACCTTC | CASSYSNSNYGYTF
TRBJ2-3 | TRBV5-1 | - | TRBD2 | TGCGCCAGCGGCTGGGGGGGAGGCACAGATACGCAGTATTTT | CASGWGGGTDTQYF
TRBJ2-7 | TRBV2 | few | TRBD2 | TGTGCCAGCAGGGGACTAGCGGACATCGAGCAGTACTTC | CASRGLADIEQYF
TRBJ1-1 | TRBV6-6 | - | - | TGTGCCAGCAGTTACGTGGAGGGTGGCACTGAAGCTTTCTTT | CASSYVEGGTEAFF
TRBJ2-3 | TRBV28 | - | - | TGTGCCAGCAGTTTATTTAAGGGTTCGCGGGACCGTCTTGCAGATACGCAGTATTTT | CASSLFKGSRDRLADTQYF
TRBJ2-2 | TRBV5-4 | - | TRBD2 | TGTGCCAGCAGCTTGGATCTTAGCGGGACGAACACCGGGGAGCTGTTTTTT | CASSLDLSGTNTGELFF
TRBJ2-1 | TRBV19 | once | - | TGTGCCAGCGCAGGGTTTTCCTCCTACAATGAGCAGTTCTTC | CASAGFSSYNEQFF
TRBJ2-1 | TRBV6-4 | - | TRBD2 | TGTGCCAGCAGTGACTCAGCAGCGGGGGCCTACAATGAGCAGTTCTTC | CASSDSAAGAYNEQFF
TRBJ1-2 | TRBV6-5 | - | TRBD1 | TGTGCCAGCAGTCGAGGACAGGGGGAGCCCTATGGCTACACCTTC | CASSRGQGEPYGYTF
TRBJ2-7 | TRBV23-1 | - | TRBD1 | TGCGCCAGCAGTCAATCCCGGACAGGGAGTTCCTACGAGCAGTACTTC | CASSQSRTGSSYEQYF
TRBJ1-2 | TRBV5-1 | - | - | TGCGCCAGCAGCTACAGACAGAACTATGGCTACACCTTC | CASSYRQNYGYTF
TRBJ1-4 | TRBV25-1 | - | - | TGTGCCAGCAGTGAATCGGGGGGCGTCGGGAAACTGTTTTTT | CASSESGGVGKLFF
TRBJ2-7 | TRBV27 | - | TRBD1 | TGTGCCAGCAGTTTGCAGGGGGCGCGGGGCTACGAGCAGTACTTC | CASSLQGARGYEQYF
TRBJ2-1 | TRBV5-1 | - | TRBD2 | TGCGCCAGCAGCCCTTGGACTAGCCCGAACAATGAGCAGTTCTTC | CASSPWTSPNNEQFF
TRBJ1-2 | TRBV7-9 | - | - | TGTGCCAGCCGGGGGGAGAACTATGGCTACACCTTC | CASRGENYGYTF